This T cell receptor beta chain was found in a study of cytomegalovirus exposure and HLA in healthy donors. Study overall: The 110 million or so unique TCR beta sequences, from about 180 million T cells, were found by an earlier analysis.

Details on this clone: What it recognizes is unknown.

Primers: 60 Vbeta forward and 13 Jbeta reverse. Assay: immunoSEQ multiplex PCR; the TCRdb copy retains only in-frame clones and omits some. The table includes about 140,000 clones, about 84% detected once. Study-level findings and limits: Reports credit the classifier with highly specific, highly sensitive diagnosis of cytomegalovirus status. From TCR beta sequences, most subjects' HLA-A and HLA-B alleles were reportedly predicted accurately. Association of a missense DCLRE1C variant with TCR beta V- and J-gene trimming was reported in a later analysis.

Germline CDR1 reads SGHNT; CDR2 reads YYREEE (reference sequence). The CDR3 is 14 amino acids. V lost 3 bases, J lost 5 bases, and 6 bases stayed unmatched. The sequence came from a man aged 50-59 years in good health and CMV-seronegative. Material: PBMCs. V and J are TRBV5-4 and TRBJ2-7; 9 nucleotides line up with TRBD1. CDR3 coding DNA: TGTGCCAGCAGCTCCGGACAGGGGCGGAACGAGCAGTACTTC. Translation gives CASSSGQGRNEQYF.